The 18 T cell receptor beta chains in this list originate from one sample, sequenced in a study of shared clonotypes between healthy human individuals. Naive CD8 cells lacked CD45RO and underwent positive selection for CCR7, leaving out terminally differentiated effector memory CD45RA+ cells. Profiling relied on immunoSEQ multiplex PCR, and the TCRdb table lists in-frame clones only, not all of them. The top ten clones hold 0.9% to 1.4% of a sample with millions of clones, about 95% of them seen once. Material: naive CD8+ T cells sorted from blood. The receptor source for this set is a man aged 18 to 35 in good health.

The chain employs TRBV11-2 and TRBJ1-1, with D hard to call. V was shortened by 5 bases and J by 6 bases, with 13 bases between the two germline ends. The CDR3 has 13 amino acids. Germline-derived CDR1 and CDR2 are SGHAT and FQNNGV. DNA of the CDR3: TGTGCCAGCAGCCCTCTGGAAAGCGCTGAAGCTTTCTTT. This encodes CASSPLESAEAFF.

The V call is TRBV5-8, the J call TRBJ2-3; 7 bases line up with TRBD1. The V and J ends lost 4 bases and 0 bases, in that order; junction bases with no gene match: 5. This CDR3 has 15 residues. CDR1 is SGHTS and CDR2 is YDEGEE in the germline V gene. The CDR3 is CASSPGQASTDTQYF. The DNA of the CDR3 is TGTGCCAGCAGCCCAGGACAGGCTAGCACAGATACGCAGTATTTT.

The chain combines TRBV7-9 with TRBJ2-5; D gene ambiguous. V lost 3 bases and J lost 5, with 13 bases in between. The CDR3 has 14 residues. Germline V CDR1 and CDR2: SEHNR, FQNEAQ (reference sequence). The chain's CDR3 is CASSFRGLMETQYF. The CDR3 bases are TGTGCCAGCAGCTTTCGCGGCCTGATGGAGACCCAGTACTTC.

This sequence joins TRBV10-1 and TRBJ2-7; D tentatively fits TRBD1 or TRBD2 (5 bases each). The CDR3 is 14 residues long. Deletions cut 3 bases from V and 6 bases from J, with 15 bases between. Germline V gene sequence: CDR1 WNHNN, CDR2 SYGVQD (reference sequence). DNA for the CDR3: TGCGCCAGCAGTGAATCAGGGAGTAGGCTCGAGCAGTACTTC. Protein sequence: CASSESGSRLEQYF.

With respect to this clone: Within the sample, other DNA sequences also encode this same CDR3. V usage is TRBV5-4 and J usage is TRBJ2-1; unclear D gene. V shed 3 bases and J shed 4 bases, with 5 bases lying between them. The germline gives CDR1 SGHNT, CDR2 YYREEE (reference sequence). The CDR3 loop spans 12 amino acids. CDR3 in DNA: TGTGCCAGCAGCTCCACTTACAATGAGCAGTTCTTC. Translating it yields CASSSTYNEQFF.

This chain links TRBV5-6 with TRBJ2-7, with TRBD2 as a possible D gene (6 bases). CDR1 and CDR2 from the germline V gene are SGHDT and YYEEEE. Trimming removed 3 bases from V and 6 bases from J, with 16 bases in between. This CDR3 spans 14 amino acids. The CDR3 spells CASSYPREWGEQYF. CDR3 DNA sequence: TGTGCCAGCAGCTACCCACGGGAGTGGGGCGAGCAGTACTTC.

This clone showed up just once. The chain combines TRBV10-3 with TRBJ2-2, with 9 nucleotides matching TRBD2. The CDR3 length is 15 residues. V gave up 3 bases and J gave up 7 bases; unmatched junction bases: 6. The V gene's germline CDR1 is ENHRY and CDR2 SYGVKD. The CDR3 protein is CAISDERGASGELFF. In DNA form, the CDR3 reads TGTGCCATCAGTGATGAGCGGGGGGCGAGCGGGGAGCTGTTTTTT.

This rearrangement joins TRBV6-5 to TRBJ1-2, with TRBD1 as a possible D gene (5 bases). This CDR3 spans 13 amino acids. Germline V gives CDR1 MNHEY, CDR2 SVGAGI. V was cut by 5 bases and J by 1 base, with 8 bases left in between. CDR3 bases: TGTGCCAGCAGTCCCGGGGGTAACTATGGCTACACCTTC. Translating gives CASSPGGNYGYTF.

V usage is TRBV10-1 and J usage is TRBJ2-7; 8 bases map to TRBD1. The V segment lost 11 bases and the J segment 5 bases; nucleotides outside the gene matches: 8. Germline V lookup: CDR1 WNHNN, CDR2 SYGVQD (reference sequence). The CDR3 is 12 residues long. The CDR3, as DNA: TGCGCCCCCGACAGGGGTAGCAACGAGCAGTACTTC. This codes for CAPDRGSNEQYF.

This clone occurred once. CDR3 bases: TGCGCCAGCAGCCAAGAGTGGGGCTACAATGAGCAGTTCTTC. It translates to CASSQEWGYNEQFF. This chain uses TRBV4-1 with TRBJ2-1; D is undetermined. CDR3 size: 14 residues. Trimming pared 0 bases from V and 3 bases from J, leaving 6 bases between. Germline CDR1 reads MGHRA; CDR2 reads YSYEKL.

This clone appeared once. The V and J genes are TRBV29-1 and TRBJ2-1; D is possibly TRBD2 (6 bases). This CDR3 has 14 amino acids. Germline assignment: CDR1 SQVTM and CDR2 ANQGSEA. V lost 4 bases to trimming and J lost 8 bases, with 18 bases between them. In DNA, the CDR3 is TGCAGCGTTGGTGCGGGGCAACGGTTCGATGAGCAGTTCTTC. Protein: CSVGAGQRFDEQFF.

The rearrangement joins TRBV29-1 to TRBJ1-4; D gene uncertain. Germline CDR1 and CDR2: SQVTM and ANQGSEA. This CDR3 is 13 amino acids long. Deletions cut 1 base from V and 0 bases from J, with 3 bases between. CDR3 region: CSVEAATNEKLFF. The CDR3 bases are TGCAGCGTTGAAGCAGCAACTAATGAAAAACTGTTTTTT.

Comments on this clone: Other DNA sequences in this sample translate to the same CDR3. The chain combines TRBV27 with TRBJ2-7; D is uncertain. The CDR3 runs to 12 residues. The V gene's germline CDR1 is MNHEY and CDR2 SMNVEV (reference sequence). The V end lost 3 bases, the J end lost 3 bases, and 6 bases lay between the germline ends. The CDR3 loop reads CASSLAGYEQYF. CDR3 DNA: TGTGCCAGCAGTTTGGCAGGCTACGAGCAGTACTTC.

The chain carries TRBV2 and TRBJ1-2; D possibly corresponds to TRBD1 (5 bases). CDR3 length equals 12 residues. V lost 5 bases and J lost 5, with 9 bases in between. Germline-derived CDR1 and CDR2 are SNHLY and FYNNEI. The CDR3 region has the DNA TGTGCCAGCAGTCCGGGACCTTATGGCTACACCTTC. The encoded protein is CASSPGPYGYTF. The full variable domain, in which reference TRBV2 and TRBJ1-2 provide the parts outside the CDR3, is EPEVTQTPSHQVTQMGQEVILRCVPISNHLYFYWYRQILGQKVEFLVSFYNNEISEKSEIFDDQFSVERPDGSNFTLKIRSTKLEDSAMYFCASSPGPYGYTFGSGTRLTVV.

The CDR3 loop reads CSVEVRGEAFF. In DNA, the CDR3 is TGCAGCGTTGAAGTACGGGGGGAAGCTTTCTTT. This chain connects TRBV29-1 to TRBJ1-1, with a possible D match to TRBD1 (5 bases). This CDR3 has 11 amino acids. The germline V gene encodes CDR1 SQVTM and CDR2 ANQGSEA. With 1 base removed from V and 8 bases from J, the gap between germline ends came to 8 bases.

The V call is TRBV9, the J call TRBJ2-3; 7 positions match TRBD2. The CDR3 length is 17 residues. J was trimmed by 7 bases and V by 0 bases; bases with no gene match: 14. Germline V gene lookup returns CDR1 SGDLS and CDR2 YYNGEE. DNA for the CDR3: TGTGCCAGCAGCGTAGGTTGGGGGGGGGACGCCCTCAATACGCAGTATTTT. Amino acid sequence: CASSVGWGGDALNTQYF.

The chain is built from TRBV9 and TRBJ2-7; 8 positions agree with TRBD1. This CDR3 comprises 15 residues. J gave up 2 bases and V 4 bases, and 8 bases lay outside the gene matches. Germline values: CDR1 SGDLS, CDR2 YYNGEE. The CDR3 nucleotides read TGTGCCAGCAGCTTATCCGGGGGACAGGCCTACGAGCAGTACTTC. Protein sequence: CASSLSGGQAYEQYF.

About this clone itself: Other nucleotide sequences in the sample specify the same CDR3. The chain combines TRBV7-9 with TRBJ1-4; D is unclear. There are 14 residues in the CDR3. Germline V gives CDR1 SEHNR, CDR2 FQNEAQ (reference sequence). The V gene lost 6 bases and the J gene lost 2 bases, with 10 bases spanning the gap. The CDR3 protein is CASSPVGTNEKLFF. The CDR3 region has the DNA TGTGCCAGCAGTCCCGTGGGTACTAATGAAAAACTGTTTTTT.